The 10 T cell receptor beta chains reported below all come from one sample, sequenced in a study of T cell repertoires in cytomegalovirus infection. TCRdb fed the reads into MiXCR, producing one record per CDR3 protein. Of 900,000 to 950,000 distinct CDR3 sequences listed, approximately 31% are singletons. Their antigens remain unidentified. Material: cultured CD8+ T cells from PBMCs, obtained from culture after CMV antigen stimulation. The receptors were sampled from a human donor in good health (CMV status not recorded). Some clones in this sample may be carry-over from other donors' samples.

The chain is built from TRBV20-1 and TRBJ2-7, with 8 bases identical to TRBD1. The CDR3 spans 13 residues. J gave up 8 bases and V 3 bases, and 9 bases lay outside the gene matches. Germline V gives CDR1 DFQATT, CDR2 SNEGSKA (reference sequence). The CDR3 DNA follows: TGCAGTGCTAGCGGCCCTCAGGGGGCGAAGCAGTACTTC. This codes for CSASGPQGAKQYF.

As for this clonotype: A junction boundary mismatches the germline segment, possibly from a read error. The chain joins TRBV20-1 to TRBJ2-3; 8 nucleotides agree with TRBD1. Germline loops: CDR1 DFQATT, CDR2 SNEGSKA (reference sequence). The CDR3 sequence is 15 residues long. The chain's CDR3 is CRARAGQGHTDTQYF. For the CDR3, the DNA is TGCCGTGCTAGAGCCGGACAGGGCCACACAGATACGCAGTATTTT.

This clonotype has more than one count but fewer than ten. J is TRBJ2-1 and V is TRBV7-9; 9 bases agree with TRBD1. The CDR3 loop spans 17 amino acids. Unmatched junction bases numbered 9, after V lost 5 bases and J lost 1 base. Germline V gene data show CDR1 as SEHNR and CDR2 as FQNEAQ (reference sequence). Here the CDR3 reads CASSLRDRVLSYNEQFF. CDR3 in DNA: TGTGCCAGCAGCCTCCGGGACAGGGTTTTGTCCTACAATGAGCAGTTCTTC.

This clonotype was observed a few times. V gene TRBV12-3 or TRBV12-4 combines with J gene TRBJ2-1; 9 positions agree with TRBD1. Trimming removed 7 bases from V and 5 bases from J; junction bases left unmatched: 9. The CDR3 consists of 15 residues. Here the CDR3 DNA reads TGTGCCAGCACCCATCGACAGGGGGAAGACAATGAGCAGTTCTTC. It codes for CASTHRQGEDNEQFF.

Turning to this clonotype: The junction departs from germline at one end; a sequencing error may be responsible. V usage is TRBV7-3 and J usage is TRBJ1-5, with 7 bases fitting TRBD1. There are 14 residues in the CDR3. The V gene's germline CDR1 is SGHTA and CDR2 FQGTGA. CDR3 in DNA: TGTGTCAGCAGCTTAGGGGACAGTACTCAGCCCCAGCATTTT. Its translation is CVSSLGDSTQPQHF.

The rearrangement uses TRBV11-2 and TRBJ2-3; D is uncertain. V was pared by 6 bases and J by 5 bases, with 15 bases between. Germline values: CDR1 SGHAT, CDR2 FQNNGV. The CDR3 runs 14 residues. The DNA of the CDR3 is TGTGCCAGCAGACTTCAATGCTGGTTAGATACGCAGTATTTT. It specifies CASRLQCWLDTQYF. Full variable domain (missing parts from reference TRBV11-2 and TRBJ2-3): EAGVAQSPRYKIIEKRQSVAFWCNPISGHATLYWYQQILGQGPKLLIQFQNNGVVDDSQLPKDRFSAERLKGVDSTLKIQPAKLEDSAVYLCASRLQCWLDTQYFGPGTRLTVL.

The chain has TRBV27 and TRBJ1-1; 8 bases agree with TRBD1. The junction had 11 bases not matched to a gene; V was cut back by 7 bases and J by 1 base. The CDR3 has 16 amino acids. CDR1 MNHEY and CDR2 SMNVEV come from the germline V gene (reference sequence). The CDR3 region has the DNA TGTGCCAGCACTACTTACCCCGGGACAGGGAACACTGAAGCTTTCTTT. Protein: CASTTYPGTGNTEAFF.

Many counts were recorded for this clonotype. The J gene is TRBJ1-4, the V gene TRBV12-3 or TRBV12-4; the match to TRBD1 covers 8 bases. CDR3 length: 12 amino acids. The V and J ends lost 4 bases and 12 bases, in that order; junction bases with no gene match: 4. Here the CDR3 DNA reads TGTGCCAGCAGTTCCCCACAGGGGGAACTGTTTTTT. It is translated as CASSSPQGELFF.

A word on this clonotype: At one end, the junction sequence differs from germline, possibly due to a read error. The chain carries TRBV5-6 and TRBJ2-1; unclear D gene. This CDR3 has 13 amino acids. Germline V gene sequence: CDR1 SGHDT, CDR2 YYEEEE. CDR3 in DNA: TGTGCCAGCACCTTGGATTTGGGCAATGAGCAGTTCTTC. Translation gives CASTLDLGNEQFF.

The rearrangement links TRBV5-1 to TRBJ2-4, with TRBD1 matching over 10 bases. Germline assignment: CDR1 SGHRS and CDR2 YFSETQ. The V and J ends lost 4 bases and 0 bases, in that order; junction bases with no gene match: 4. The CDR3 contains 16 residues. The CDR3 loop is CASSPGTGVAKNIQYF. DNA for the CDR3: TGCGCCAGCAGCCCGGGGACAGGGGTAGCCAAAAACATTCAGTACTTC.